This T cell receptor beta chain was identified in a study of blood T cell repertoires in COVID-19. Across the whole study: Sites across the United States, Italy and Spain contributed samples from acute and convalescent COVID-19. From T cells, B-cell-depleted T cells, or PBMCs came the material, which was cDNA or gDNA.

Germline V gene lookup returns CDR1 MNHEY and CDR2 SMNVEV (reference sequence). V lost 1 base and J 0 bases, leaving 10 bases between the germline ends. CDR3 length: 16 amino acids. In the source study's methods: Researchers report that nucleated cell counts were estimated from reference gene primer amplification. Sequenced by immunoSEQ multiplex PCR; TCRdb stores in-frame clones only, minus some. The V and J calls and clone size come from that table; D and trimming were worked out from the DNA. The sample holds about 110,000 clones; roughly 79% are singletons and the top ten take approximately 16%. The chain recombines TRBV27 with TRBJ1-3; TRBD1 might be the D (5 bases). Material for sequencing was peripheral blood. The source of this sequence is a woman of 80 years or more with active or convalescent COVID-19. Written as DNA, the CDR3 is TGTGCCAGCAGTTTATACAGGCCTAGCTCTGGAAACACCATATATTTT. It codes for CASSLYRPSSGNTIYF.